Below, one T cell receptor beta chain is given with its context. The antigen is not known. This sample was included in a study of breast tumors, draining lymph nodes, adjacent tissues. Study observations and caveats: Tumor TCR diversity was below lymph nodes but above nontumor tissue. Luminal-like breast cancer showed significantly greater tumor-nontumor repertoire similarity than basal-like breast cancer did.

TCRdb itself ran the multiplex PCR reads through MiXCR, one entry per CDR3 protein. The sample shows 12,000 to 15,000 distinct CDR3 sequences, about 60% of them seen only once. The TCR comes from a female donor with breast cancer. Some clones in this sample may be carry-over from other donors' samples. Sequenced: tumor-adjacent breast tissue.

CDR3 region: CASSTHTGRETQYF. The CDR3 bases are TGTGCCAGCAGCACCCACACCGGACGGGAGACCCAGTACTTC. This sequence joins TRBV11-1 and TRBJ2-5, with D unresolved. The length of the CDR3 is 14 residues. Trimming took 5 bases from V and 5 from J, leaving 15 bases between them. Looked up from germline, CDR1 is SGHAT and CDR2 is FQDESV (reference sequence).